This T cell receptor beta chain was retrieved from a study of T cell responses to AZD1222 COVID-19 vaccine. Using immunoSEQ multiplex PCR, the repertoire was profiled, and TCRdb retains in-frame clones only, with some absent. The sample has roughly 180,000 clones, approximately 90% seen once; the top ten hold roughly 1.7%. CDR3 size: 13 residues. Trimming took off 3 bases at V and 1 base at J, with 6 bases between the two ends. Germline V gene lookup returns CDR1 SGHNT and CDR2 YENEEA. The sample here was peripheral blood, taken 28 days after the second AZD1222 dose. The receptor's source is an adult who received the AZD1222 COVID-19 vaccine. The chain joins TRBV11-3 to TRBJ1-1; D is undetermined. The CDR3 DNA follows: TGTGCCAGCAGCTTTGCAGGGAACACTGAAGCTTTCTTT. Protein: CASSFAGNTEAFF.